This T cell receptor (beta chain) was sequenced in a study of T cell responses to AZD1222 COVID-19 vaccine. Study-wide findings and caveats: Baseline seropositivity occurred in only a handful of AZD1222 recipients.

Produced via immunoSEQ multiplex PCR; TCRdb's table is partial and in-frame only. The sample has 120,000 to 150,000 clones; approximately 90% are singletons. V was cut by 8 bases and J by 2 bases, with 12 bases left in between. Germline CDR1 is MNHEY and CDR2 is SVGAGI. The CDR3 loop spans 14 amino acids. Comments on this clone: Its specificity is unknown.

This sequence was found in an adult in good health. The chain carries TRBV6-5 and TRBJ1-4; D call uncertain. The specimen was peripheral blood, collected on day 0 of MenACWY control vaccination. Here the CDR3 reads CASQVGGTNEKLFF. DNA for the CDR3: TGTGCCAGCCAGGTGGGAGGGACTAATGAAAAACTGTTTTTT.